The rows below give T cell receptor beta chains drawn from one sample of a study of beta chain features in type 1 diabetes. Data came from immunoSEQ multiplex PCR; TCRdb stores just in-frame clones and leaves some out. This table has about 360,000 clones, approximately 12% appearing once. The source material was naive CD4+ T cells from blood. Source of these receptors: a man younger than 30 in good health. CDR3s include the opening cysteine and the closing phenylalanine or tryptophan. The D gene is left open where the match is weak. Some rows mark clone size as missing; the rest say once, few, many or name a class of expanded clone.

TRBV4-1	few	TRBJ1-2	.	TGCGCCAGCAGCCAAGGGGAAGGGGCCTTCTATGGCTACACCTTC	CASSQGEGAFYGYTF
TRBV5-1	few	TRBJ1-6	.	TGCGCCAGCAATCGGGGGGGCAATTCACCCCTCCACTTT	CASNRGGNSPLHF
TRBV28	few	TRBJ2-6	.	TGTGCCAGCAGTTTCTATGGAGGGCGCGCCGGGGCCAACGTCCTGACTTTC	CASSFYGGRAGANVLTF
TRBV29-1	.	TRBJ1-2	.	TGCAGCCCCTCCGGGACACCCTATGGCTACACCTTC	CSPSGTPYGYTF
TRBV28	few	TRBJ2-5	.	TGTGCCAGCTTGGGGAGGGAGACCCAGTACTTC	CASLGRETQYF
TRBV14	.	TRBJ1-4	.	TGTGCCAGCAGCCAAGTCCCGAATGAAAAACTGTTTTTT	CASSQVPNEKLFF
TRBV4-1	few	TRBJ2-5	TRBD1	TGCGCCAGCAGCCAAGACAGGGGGCGGGAGACCCAGTACTTC	CASSQDRGRETQYF
TRBV18	.	TRBJ2-7	TRBD2	TGTGCCAGCTCACCGCCCAGCGGGGACTCCTACGAGCAGTACTTC	CASSPPSGDSYEQYF
TRBV30	.	TRBJ2-1	TRBD2	TGTGCCTGGAGTGGGGGTAGCGGGAGTCCTAATGAGCAGTTCTTC	CAWSGGSGSPNEQFF
TRBV7-2	.	TRBJ1-5	TRBD1	TGTGCCAGCAGCTCAGGACGACAGGGGCCCCAGCATTTT	CASSSGRQGPQHF
TRBV5-6	.	TRBJ2-3	TRBD1	TGTGCCAGCAGTCCCGGGACAGGGCCCACAGATACGCAGTATTTT	CASSPGTGPTDTQYF
TRBV5-6	.	TRBJ2-3	.	TGTGCCAGCAGCTTCGAGTATAGCACAGATACGCAGTATTTT	CASSFEYSTDTQYF
TRBV28	few	TRBJ2-7	TRBD2	TGTGCCAGCAGTACCCCGTCTAGCGGGGGTTACGAGCAGTACTTC	CASSTPSSGGYEQYF
TRBV28	few	TRBJ1-6	TRBD1	TGTGCCAGCACCCCCAGGACAGGGCGATCACCCCTCCACTTT	CASTPRTGRSPLHF
TRBV18	few	TRBJ2-3	TRBD2	TGTGCCAGCTCACAGGCTAGCGGGGGCCGAGATACGCAGTATTTT	CASSQASGGRDTQYF
TRBV30	few	TRBJ2-7	.	TGTGCCTGGGCATTCAGCGGTACCTACGAGCAGTACTTC	CAWAFSGTYEQYF
TRBV7-2	few	TRBJ1-1	.	TGTGCCAGCAGGGCTGGACACCTGAACACTGAAGCTTTCTTT	CASRAGHLNTEAFF
TRBV6-5	.	TRBJ2-3	TRBD2	TGTGCCAGCAGCCGCAGCGGGAGGGCGGCAGATACGCAGTATTTT	CASSRSGRAADTQYF
TRBV28	few	TRBJ2-7	.	TGTGCCAGCAGCGCGGGGGGACAGGGTATTTACGAGCAGTACTTC	CASSAGGQGIYEQYF
TRBV6-6	few	TRBJ1-5	TRBD1	TGTGCCAGCAGTCGGACAGGCCCAGAGGGGCCCCAGCATTTT	CASSRTGPEGPQHF
TRBV19	few	TRBJ2-5	TRBD1	TGTGCCAGTAGTGACAGGGGATGGGAGACCCAGTACTTC	CASSDRGWETQYF
TRBV6-5	.	TRBJ2-7	.	TGTGCCAGCAGTTACCTTTACGAGCAGTACTTC	CASSYLYEQYF
TRBV5-1	few	TRBJ1-2	.	TGCGCCAGCAGCCAATCTGACAGTAACTATGGCTACACCTTC	CASSQSDSNYGYTF
TRBV30	.	TRBJ1-2	.	TGTGCCTGGAGTACCCGGGTACGGGGCTACACCTTC	CAWSTRVRGYTF
TRBV4-1	.	TRBJ2-5	.	TGCGCCAGCAGCCAAGAGGTCAGGGTGGAGACCCAGTACTTC	CASSQEVRVETQYF
TRBV7-2	few	TRBJ1-5	.	TGTGCCAGCAGCTTAGATAACAATCAGCCCCAGCATTTT	CASSLDNNQPQHF
TRBV14	.	TRBJ2-2	.	TGTGCCAGCAGCCCCCGTTTGACCGGGGAGCTGTTTTTT	CASSPRLTGELFF
TRBV4-2	few	TRBJ1-3	.	TGTGCCAGCAGCCCATCTAATCCAGGGATAGGCTCTGGAAACACCATATATTTT	CASSPSNPGIGSGNTIYF
TRBV30	.	TRBJ2-5	.	TGTGCCGGGACCCAGGGACAAGAGACCCAGTACTTC	CAGTQGQETQYF
TRBV7-6	few	TRBJ2-3	TRBD2	TGTGCCAGCAGCTTAGGGAGTGCGGGAGGAAGCACAGATACGCAGTATTTT	CASSLGSAGGSTDTQYF
TRBV29-1	few	TRBJ2-7	.	TGCAGCGCTGCCGGGGGGCCCTACGAGCAGTACTTC	CSAAGGPYEQYF
TRBV18	.	TRBJ2-1	TRBD2	TGTGCCAGCTCACCACCGGTAGCGGGAGGAGACGGTGAGCAGTTCTTC	CASSPPVAGGDGEQFF
TRBV28	.	TRBJ2-4	.	TGTGCCAGCAGCCCCCTCGGACAGACGACCAAAAACATTCAGTACTTC	CASSPLGQTTKNIQYF
TRBV11-3	few	TRBJ2-3	.	TGTGCCAGCAGCTTAACCGAGAAGGATACGCAGTATTTT	CASSLTEKDTQYF
TRBV9	.	TRBJ1-2	TRBD1	TGTGCCAGCAGCGTTGCAGGGGGTTCAGGCTACACCTTC	CASSVAGGSGYTF
TRBV28	.	TRBJ1-4	.	TGTGCCAGCAGTTTATTCCCCGATGGGGGGGAAAAACTGTTTTTT	CASSLFPDGGEKLFF
TRBV30	.	TRBJ2-5	.	TGTGCCTGGAGTGTGGGTCTGGAGTGGGAGACCCAGTACTTC	CAWSVGLEWETQYF
TRBV18	few	TRBJ2-1	.	TGTGCCAGCTCACCAGTGGCGGCCAATGAGCAGTTCTTC	CASSPVAANEQFF
TRBV21-1	few	TRBJ2-3	.	TGTGCCAGCACCGAGCGACAGGGTTGCACAGATACGCAGTATTTT	CASTERQGCTDTQYF
TRBV19	.	TRBJ2-5	.	TGTGCCACGACAGGACTCGGGGGGAGACAGACCCAGTACTTC	CATTGLGGRQTQYF
TRBV18	.	TRBJ1-6	TRBD1	TGTGCCAGCTCACCGACGGGACAGGGAAGATATAATTCACCCCTCCACTTT	CASSPTGQGRYNSPLHF
TRBV29-1	many	TRBJ2-7	.	TGCAGCGGGAGTAGCTCCTACGAGCAGTACTTC	CSGSSSYEQYF
TRBV18	few	TRBJ2-7	.	TGTGCCAGCTCACCGACAGAGTACGAGCAGTACTTC	CASSPTEYEQYF
TRBV7-9	.	TRBJ2-5	.	TGTGCCAGCAGCTCCGCGGAGACCCAGTACTTC	CASSSAETQYF
TRBV7-2	.	TRBJ2-7	TRBD1	TGTGCCAGCAGCCCGACAGGGGGCAAGTCCTACGAGCAGTACTTC	CASSPTGGKSYEQYF
TRBV7-3	.	TRBJ2-3	.	TGTGCCAGCAGTCAGTCAGGGATGGGTACAGATACGCAGTATTTT	CASSQSGMGTDTQYF
TRBV27	few	TRBJ2-6	TRBD1	TGTGCCAGCAGCTCCGGACAGGGGGTCTCTGGGGCCAACGTCCTGACTTTC	CASSSGQGVSGANVLTF
TRBV29-1	once	TRBJ1-2	.	TGCAGCGTTGAAGAAGGCCCCAGAGGGCTAGGCTATGGCTACACCTTC	CSVEEGPRGLGYGYTF
TRBV13	few	TRBJ1-2	.	TGTGCCAGCAGCACAAAGCACGACAGGCCCCGTGATGGCTACACCTTC	CASSTKHDRPRDGYTF
TRBV25-1	few	TRBJ1-6	TRBD1	TGTGCCAGCAATATACAGGGGGCTAATTCACCCCTCCACTTT	CASNIQGANSPLHF
TRBV4-1	.	TRBJ1-1	.	TGCGCCAGCAGCCAAGCCCAACGGGGGACTGAAGCTTTCTTT	CASSQAQRGTEAFF
TRBV5-1	few	TRBJ2-2	.	TGCGCCAGCAGCTTGATCGGGATGGGCGCCACCGGGGAGCTGTTTTTT	CASSLIGMGATGELFF
TRBV27	few	TRBJ1-2	.	TGTGCCAGCAGTAACTCTTTACAGGGAAGCTATGGCTACACCTTC	CASSNSLQGSYGYTF
TRBV18	few	TRBJ2-7	.	TGTGCCAGCTCACCATCGGGGTACTCCTACGAGCAGTACTTC	CASSPSGYSYEQYF
TRBV4-1	.	TRBJ2-5	TRBD2	TGCGCCAGCAGCCGCGGACTAGCGGGGGAGAAGGGAGAGACCCAGTACTTC	CASSRGLAGEKGETQYF
TRBV5-1	.	TRBJ2-2	TRBD1	TGCGCCAGCAAACCGACAGGGGGGCTGAACACCGGGGAGCTGTTTTTT	CASKPTGGLNTGELFF
TRBV4-2	.	TRBJ2-3	.	TGTGCCAGCAGCCAAGATGGTGGGGGGGCCGGAGATACGCAGTATTTT	CASSQDGGGAGDTQYF